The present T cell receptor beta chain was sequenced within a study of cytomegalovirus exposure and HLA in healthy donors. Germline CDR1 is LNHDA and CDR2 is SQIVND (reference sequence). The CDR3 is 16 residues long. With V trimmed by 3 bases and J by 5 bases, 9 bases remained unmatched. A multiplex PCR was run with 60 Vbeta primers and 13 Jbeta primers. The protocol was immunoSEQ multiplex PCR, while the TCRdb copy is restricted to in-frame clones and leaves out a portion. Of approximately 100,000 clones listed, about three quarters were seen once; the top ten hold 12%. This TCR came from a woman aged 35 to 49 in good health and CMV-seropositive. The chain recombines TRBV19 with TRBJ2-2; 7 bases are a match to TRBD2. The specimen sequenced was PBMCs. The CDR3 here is CASSIEGGLLTGELFF. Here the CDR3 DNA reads TGTGCCAGTAGTATCGAGGGAGGGTTATTGACCGGGGAGCTGTTTTTT.